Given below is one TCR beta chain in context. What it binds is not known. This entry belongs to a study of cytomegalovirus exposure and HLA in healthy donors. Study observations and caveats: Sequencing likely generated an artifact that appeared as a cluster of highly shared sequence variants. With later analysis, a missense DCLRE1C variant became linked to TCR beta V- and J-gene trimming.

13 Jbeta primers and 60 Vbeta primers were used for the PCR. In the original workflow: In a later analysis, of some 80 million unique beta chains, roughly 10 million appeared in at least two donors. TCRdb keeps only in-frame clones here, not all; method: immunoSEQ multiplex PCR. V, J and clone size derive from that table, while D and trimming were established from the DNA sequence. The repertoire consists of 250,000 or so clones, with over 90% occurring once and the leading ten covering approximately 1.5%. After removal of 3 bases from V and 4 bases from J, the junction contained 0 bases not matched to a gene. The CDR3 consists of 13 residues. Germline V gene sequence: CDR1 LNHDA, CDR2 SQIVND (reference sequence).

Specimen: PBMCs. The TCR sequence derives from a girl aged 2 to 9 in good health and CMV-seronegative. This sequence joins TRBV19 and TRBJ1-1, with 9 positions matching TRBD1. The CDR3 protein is CASSMTGGTEAFF. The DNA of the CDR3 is TGTGCCAGTAGTATGACAGGGGGCACTGAAGCTTTCTTT.